The sequence of this TCR beta chain was determined in a study of T cells in localized non-small cell lung cancer. Findings and limits, study-wide: Longer survival (overall) was linked to higher T cell density in blood. Heterogeneity is still possible, as just one tumor region was sequenced.

Notes on this clone: Antigen: not known.

The table came from immunoSEQ multiplex PCR; TCRdb's copy has only in-frame clones and leaves some out. This sample has fewer than 5,000 clones, with roughly 37% found just once. The material sequenced was lung tumor tissue, taken before any cancer treatment. This TCR derives from a woman between 35 and 70 years old with stage I lung adenocarcinoma.

CDR3: CASSSPTGVLEKLFF. In nucleotides, the CDR3 is TGTGCCAGCAGTTCCCCGACAGGGGTTCTGGAAAAACTGTTTTTT. The V call is TRBV28, the J call TRBJ1-4; 8 bases fit TRBD1. The CDR3 runs 15 residues. V lost 4 bases to trimming and J lost 8 bases; unmatched junction nucleotides: 9. CDR1 and CDR2 (germline): MDHEN, SYDVKM.